This record covers a single T cell receptor (beta chain). The antigen is not known. The sample is drawn from a study of cytomegalovirus exposure and HLA in healthy donors. Findings and caveats of the study: Likely technical artifact: a cluster of highly shared sequence variants.

PCR amplification relied on 60 Vbeta primers (plus 13 Jbeta primers). The data were produced by immunoSEQ multiplex PCR, yet TCRdb's version contains in-frame clones alone and is incomplete. The profile shows 310,000 or so clones, 70% to 90% of them singletons. This sequence was found in a woman under 30 in good health and CMV-seronegative. The sample comprised PBMCs.

CDR3 coding DNA: TGTGCCAGTAGTATCCAGACAGCACCCTACGAGCAGTACTTC. It codes for CASSIQTAPYEQYF. J is TRBJ2-7 and V is TRBV19, with D possibly TRBD1 on 5 matching bases. The CDR3 has 14 amino acids. Trimming removed 3 bases at V and 2 bases at J, with 11 bases between. The germline CDR1 and CDR2 sequences are LNHDA and SQIVND (reference sequence).